The 30 T cell receptor beta chains in this list originate from one sample, sequenced in a study of blood T cell repertoires in COVID-19. The repertoire was sequenced with immunoSEQ multiplex PCR; TCRdb's copy has only in-frame clones and lacks some. The table lists about 350,000 clones, roughly 86% of them singletons. Material: PBMCs or T cells enriched from blood (not recorded which). The source is a woman in her thirties who had been exposed to COVID-19.

The gene calls are TRBV9 and TRBJ1-1; D not resolved. The CDR3 consists of 15 residues. Germline CDR1 reads SGDLS; CDR2 reads YYNGEE. V was shortened by 0 bases and J by 2 bases, with 11 bases between the two germline ends. As DNA, the CDR3 is TGTGCCAGCAGCGTAGCTACAACAGCTAACACTGAAGCTTTCTTT. It yields the protein CASSVATTANTEAFF.

CDR3 amino acids: CASSSKRDRLYGYTF. CDR3 in DNA: TGTGCCAGCAGCTCTAAACGGGACAGACTCTATGGCTACACCTTC. This rearrangement joins TRBV7-8 to TRBJ1-2; 7 bases match TRBD1. Germline trimming cut 4 bases from V and 4 bases from J; bases unmatched to any gene: 9. Germline-derived CDR1 and CDR2 are SGHVS and FQNEAQ. The CDR3 sequence is 15 residues long.

The chain recombines TRBV28 with TRBJ2-7; 7 bases map to TRBD2. The CDR3 contains 16 residues. V gave up 8 bases and J gave up 3 bases; unmatched junction bases: 16. The V gene's germline CDR1 is MDHEN and CDR2 SYDVKM. The CDR3 coding sequence is TGTGCCAGCTTGTCTGATGGGCGGGAGATGGGCTACGAGCAGTACTTC. Protein sequence: CASLSDGREMGYEQYF.

The chain has TRBV2 and TRBJ1-5, with TRBD1 matching over 8 bases. In germline, CDR1 is SNHLY, CDR2 FYNNEI. This CDR3 has 13 amino acids. J was trimmed by 2 bases and V by 7 bases; bases with no gene match: 1. This CDR3 is CASTDRGNQPQHF. DNA for the CDR3: TGTGCCAGCACGGACAGGGGCAATCAGCCCCAGCATTTT.

CDR3 DNA: TGTGCCAGTAGTATCGGGGACAGGGGGGCGACAGATACGCAGTATTTT. Protein: CASSIGDRGATDTQYF. The V and J genes are TRBV19 and TRBJ2-3, with 11 bases matching TRBD1. Germline trimming cut 3 bases from V and 3 bases from J; bases unmatched to any gene: 5. CDR1 and CDR2 (germline): LNHDA, SQIVND (reference sequence). The CDR3 extends over 16 amino acids.

This chain connects TRBV5-1 to TRBJ1-3, with 9 bases matching TRBD1. The V gene's germline CDR1 is SGHRS and CDR2 YFSETQ. J lost 4 bases, V lost 0 bases, and 2 bases had no gene match. CDR3 size: 15 residues. The DNA of the CDR3 is TGCGCCAGCAGCTTGGACAGGGGGCTCGGAAACACCATATATTTT. Residues: CASSLDRGLGNTIYF.

The J gene is TRBJ1-2, the V gene TRBV7-8, with D maybe TRBD1 (6 bases). Germline CDR1 and CDR2: SGHVS and FQNEAQ. The CDR3 has 16 residues. V was clipped by 1 base and J by 5 bases, with 17 bases between them. The CDR3 reads CASSLVSVRGGYGYTF. DNA for the CDR3: TGTGCCAGCAGCTTAGTTTCTGTGAGGGGGGGATATGGCTACACCTTC.

The V and J genes are TRBV4-2 and TRBJ2-7; 8 nucleotides agree with TRBD2. CDR1 is LGHNA and CDR2 is YNFKEQ in the germline V gene. The CDR3 is 17 residues long. V gave up 1 base and J gave up 4 bases; unmatched junction bases: 12. This CDR3 is CASSQGDTAGGGYEQYF. Here the CDR3 DNA reads TGTGCCAGCAGCCAAGGTGACACGGCGGGAGGTGGGTACGAGCAGTACTTC.

V usage is TRBV11-3 and J usage is TRBJ2-7; D might be TRBD2 (5 bases). V was shortened by 2 bases and J by 0 bases, with 11 bases between the two germline ends. CDR3 length equals 15 residues. Germline V gene sequence: CDR1 SGHNT, CDR2 YENEEA. Written as DNA, the CDR3 is TGTGCCAGCAGCTTATTAACGGGGAGCTCCTACGAGCAGTACTTC. Protein sequence: CASSLLTGSSYEQYF. The variable domain in full, with the rest retrieved from reference TRBV11-3 and TRBJ2-7, is EAGVVQSPRYKIIEKKQPVAFWCNPISGHNTLYWYLQNLGQGPELLIRYENEEAVDDSQLPKDRFSAERLKGVDSTLKIQPAELGDSAVYLCASSLLTGSSYEQYFGPGTRLTVT.

There are a few counts of this clone. The chain carries TRBV19 and TRBJ2-5; possibly TRBD2 for D (6 bases). The V gene's germline CDR1 is LNHDA and CDR2 SQIVND (reference sequence). The CDR3 is made up of 20 amino acids. Trimming left V 3 bases short and J 2 bases short, with 28 bases between. CDR3 nucleotide sequence: TGTGCCAGTAGTATCGTGAACGCGAAGACCGGGAGATCGCAGCAAGAGACCCAGTACTTC. Its protein is CASSIVNAKTGRSQQETQYF.

Concerning this clone: An end of the junction differs from the germline gene, which may be a read error. The genes are TRBV7-9 and TRBJ2-7; possibly TRBD1 for D (5 bases). The germline V gene has CDR1 SEHNR and CDR2 FQNEAQ (reference sequence). The CDR3 contains 11 residues. DNA for the CDR3: TGTGCCAGCAGCTTAGGGGGCCTTCCCCACTTC. Translation gives CASSLGGLPHF.

CDR3 protein: CASSLFGRGNQPQHF. The CDR3 nucleotides read TGTGCCAGCAGTTTATTCGGCAGGGGTAATCAGCCCCAGCATTTT. The V and J genes are TRBV27 and TRBJ1-5; D might be TRBD1 (6 bases). This CDR3 has 15 amino acids. Trimming removed 1 base from V and 4 bases from J, with 11 bases in between. CDR1 MNHEY and CDR2 SMNVEV come from the germline V gene (reference sequence).

V gene TRBV5-1 combines with J gene TRBJ2-1; 12 bases line up with TRBD1. Germline V gene lookup returns CDR1 SGHRS and CDR2 YFSETQ. This CDR3 has 21 residues. V gave up 7 bases and J gave up 0 bases; unmatched junction bases: 20. The CDR3 region is CASSIGGDRGLPLSSYNEQFF. CDR3 bases: TGCGCCAGCTCAATTGGAGGGGACAGGGGGCTACCCCTTAGCTCCTACAATGAGCAGTTCTTC.

CDR3: CASSMRAGSSYEQYF. As DNA, the CDR3 is TGTGCCAGTAGTATGAGGGCGGGGAGCTCCTACGAGCAGTACTTC. The chain joins TRBV19 to TRBJ2-7; perhaps TRBD2 as D (6 bases). V was clipped by 3 bases and J by 0 bases, with 12 bases between them. Germline CDR1 and CDR2: LNHDA and SQIVND (reference sequence). This CDR3 is 15 amino acids long.

The chain employs TRBV12-3 or TRBV12-4 and TRBJ2-1, with D possibly being TRBD2 (6 bases). V was clipped by 6 bases and J by 6 bases, with 12 bases between them. This CDR3 has 13 amino acids. The CDR3 spells CASSLTRSNEQFF. The CDR3 DNA follows: TGTGCCAGCAGCCTGACTAGGAGCAATGAGCAGTTCTTC.

V is TRBV2 and J is TRBJ2-2; a possible D gene is TRBD2 (6 bases). The CDR3 has 15 residues. V dropped 7 bases and J dropped 0 bases, with 12 bases sitting between them. Germline lookup yields CDR1 SNHLY and CDR2 FYNNEI. The CDR3 here is CASKGGESNTGELFF. CDR3 DNA sequence: TGTGCCAGCAAGGGCGGGGAATCGAACACCGGGGAGCTGTTTTTT.

The chain employs TRBV29-1 and TRBJ2-1, with TRBD2 as a possible D gene (5 bases). Trimming removed 4 bases at V and 9 bases at J, with 19 bases between. Germline loops: CDR1 SQVTM, CDR2 ANQGSEA. The length of the CDR3 is 14 residues. CDR3: CSVAAVLVMVEQFF. The CDR3 coding sequence is TGCAGCGTTGCAGCGGTCCTAGTGATGGTTGAGCAGTTCTTC.

The chain couples TRBV10-3 to TRBJ2-5; D possibly corresponds to TRBD2 (5 bases). V was pared by 1 base and J by 2 bases, with 14 bases between. The length of the CDR3 is 16 residues. In germline, CDR1 is ENHRY, CDR2 SYGVKD. The CDR3 nucleotides are TGTGCCATCAGTGAGTGGATAGTAGGGAGTCAAGAGACCCAGTACTTC. Amino acids: CAISEWIVGSQETQYF.

The chain carries TRBV3-1 (or the pseudogene TRBV3-2) and TRBJ2-5; 13 nucleotides align to TRBD2. The CDR3 extends over 15 amino acids. V dropped 7 bases and J dropped 5; count of bases not matched to a gene: 7. CDR1 is LGHDT and CDR2 is YNNKEL in the germline V gene (reference sequence). CDR3: CASNLLAGGQETQYF. The CDR3 DNA follows: TGTGCCAGCAACCTACTAGCGGGAGGGCAGGAGACCCAGTACTTC.

The chain uses TRBV7-2 and TRBJ2-7, with TRBD1 matching over 11 bases. Germline V gene data show CDR1 as SGHTA and CDR2 as FQGNSA. The trim removed 2 bases at V and 5 bases at J, leaving 5 bases unmatched. The CDR3 covers 15 residues. CDR3 in amino acids: CASSLRGTGGNEQYF. CDR3 in DNA: TGTGCCAGCAGCTTAAGAGGGACAGGGGGAAACGAGCAGTACTTC.

V and J are TRBV9 and TRBJ1-5, with no clear D. Trimming removed 4 bases at V and 0 bases at J, with 11 bases between. Germline V gives CDR1 SGDLS, CDR2 YYNGEE. The CDR3 loop spans 15 amino acids. Here the CDR3 DNA reads TGTGCCAGCAGCCCGGACGGGAATAGCAATCAGCCCCAGCATTTT. Protein: CASSPDGNSNQPQHF.

This clone was seen just once. The V call is TRBV19, the J call TRBJ1-2, with TRBD1 matching over 11 bases. The trim removed 5 bases at V and 8 bases at J, leaving 13 bases unmatched. The length of the CDR3 is 16 residues. Germline V lookup: CDR1 LNHDA, CDR2 SQIVND (reference sequence). CDR3 protein: CASSSPRTGGVGGYTF. Written as DNA, the CDR3 is TGTGCCAGTAGTTCACCAAGGACAGGGGGCGTAGGCGGCTACACCTTC.

This chain connects TRBV7-2 to TRBJ1-2, with D maybe TRBD1 (6 bases). This CDR3 region has 13 residues. CDR1 and CDR2 from the germline V gene are SGHTA and FQGNSA. V dropped 5 bases and J dropped 7 bases, with 14 bases sitting between them. CDR3 amino acids: CASSPQGLSGYTF. Here the CDR3 DNA reads TGTGCCAGCAGCCCCCAGGGGTTAAGTGGCTACACCTTC.

This chain links TRBV29-1 with TRBJ2-1; maybe TRBD2 (7 bases). CDR3 length equals 13 residues. Germline lookup yields CDR1 SQVTM and CDR2 ANQGSEA. With 4 bases removed from V and 10 bases from J, the gap between germline ends came to 17 bases. CDR3 coding DNA: TGCAGCGTTGTAGGGGGGGGAGGCATGGAGCAGTTCTTC. Its translation: CSVVGGGGMEQFF.

This chain connects TRBV27 to TRBJ1-1, with 9 nucleotides matching TRBD1. V trimming: 6 bases; J trimming: 4 bases; junction bases outside the gene matches: 6. Germline CDR1 is MNHEY and CDR2 is SMNVEV (reference sequence). The CDR3 is 14 residues long. In DNA form, the CDR3 reads TGTGCCAGCAGATTCGGGACAGGGATCACTGAAGCTTTCTTT. It translates to CASRFGTGITEAFF.

The chain has TRBV27 and TRBJ2-1, with D possibly TRBD2 on 5 matching bases. Germline CDR1 reads MNHEY; CDR2 reads SMNVEV (reference sequence). V was trimmed by 6 bases and J by 9 bases, leaving 12 bases between them. The CDR3 covers 12 residues. In DNA form, the CDR3 reads TGTGCCAGCAGCCCCCGGGGTCGTGAGCAGTTCTTC. Translating it yields CASSPRGREQFF.

This clone was seen a few times. The chain recombines TRBV6-5 with TRBJ1-2; D might be TRBD1 (5 bases). CDR1 and CDR2 (germline): MNHEY, SVGAGI. V gave up 6 bases and J gave up 1 base, with 12 bases separating them. This CDR3 region has 14 residues. The CDR3 sequence: CASSRGLLNYGYTF. CDR3 in DNA: TGTGCCAGCAGCCGGGGACTCCTTAACTATGGCTACACCTTC.

The chain is built from TRBV18 and TRBJ1-4; tentatively, D is TRBD1 (5 bases). CDR3 length: 15 amino acids. Germline CDR1 and CDR2: KGHSH and LQKENI. Trimming stripped 2 bases from V and 7 bases from J, with 14 bases between. The CDR3 is CASSPSPGRGEKLFF. For the CDR3, the DNA is TGTGCCAGCTCACCAAGTCCGGGGAGGGGTGAAAAACTGTTTTTT.

This clone was detected only once. The gene calls are TRBV24-1 and TRBJ1-1; TRBD1 matches 7 bases. CDR3 length: 15 residues. Trimming removed 2 bases from V and 1 base from J; junction bases left unmatched: 3. The germline CDR1 and CDR2 sequences are KGHDR and SFDVKD. CDR3: CATSDSRTGNTEAFF. The CDR3, as DNA: TGTGCCACCAGTGATTCACGGACAGGGAACACTGAAGCTTTCTTT.

The chain is built from TRBV14 and TRBJ1-2; D gene ambiguous. The CDR3 has 13 amino acids. Germline V gene lookup returns CDR1 SGHDN and CDR2 FVKESK. V was trimmed by 1 base and J by 2 bases, leaving 5 bases between them. The CDR3 loop is CASSQVRNYGYTF. The CDR3 bases are TGTGCCAGCAGCCAAGTTCGGAACTATGGCTACACCTTC.